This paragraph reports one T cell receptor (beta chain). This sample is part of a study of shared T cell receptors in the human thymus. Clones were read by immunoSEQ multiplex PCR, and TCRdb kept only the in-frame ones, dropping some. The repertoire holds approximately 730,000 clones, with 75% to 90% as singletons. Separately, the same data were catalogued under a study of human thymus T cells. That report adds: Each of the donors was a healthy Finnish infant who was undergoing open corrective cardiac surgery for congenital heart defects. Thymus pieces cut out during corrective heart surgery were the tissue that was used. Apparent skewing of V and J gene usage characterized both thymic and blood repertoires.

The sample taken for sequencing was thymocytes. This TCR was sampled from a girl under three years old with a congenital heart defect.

CDR3 sequence reads: CASSFSRANNEKLFF. The CDR3 DNA sequence: TGTGCCAGCAGCTTTAGTCGAGCAAATAATGAAAAACTGTTTTTT. The rearrangement links TRBV7-2 to TRBJ1-4; D is uncertain. CDR1 is SGHTA and CDR2 is FQGNSA in the germline V gene. Trimming shortened V by 3 bases and J by 4 bases, and 12 bases separated the two germline ends. The CDR3 is 15 residues long.